Sequencing of this T cell receptor (beta chain) was carried out in a study of cytomegalovirus exposure and HLA in healthy donors. Trimming shortened V by 5 bases and J by 2 bases, and 14 bases separated the two germline ends. The germline gives CDR1 SGHTA, CDR2 FQGNSA. This CDR3 is 15 amino acids long. The PCR used 60 Vbeta and 13 Jbeta primers. Profiling relied on immunoSEQ multiplex PCR, and the TCRdb table lists in-frame clones only, not all of them. Of more than 85,000 clones listed, around 70% are singletons. Regarding this clone: Its antigen is unidentified.

General study points: Exclusion applied to some V segments, including TRBV6-2 and TRBV6-3, as they were indistinguishable.

The sequenced sample was PBMCs. The chain employs TRBV7-2 and TRBJ2-3; no definite D call. The source of this sequence is a woman in her 70s in good health and CMV-seropositive. As DNA, the CDR3 is TGTGCCAGCAGCCTAGAATCTATCCCCACAGATACGCAGTATTTT. Translated, it gives CASSLESIPTDTQYF.